This T cell receptor (beta chain) was documented in a study of monozygotic twins with inflammatory bowel disease. This CDR3 contains 13 residues. Germline CDR1 MNHNY, CDR2 SVGAGI (reference sequence). UMIs containing a 6-nucleotide sample barcode were added via template switching. One entry per CDR3 protein, without DNA, is what TCRdb gives after re-calling the 5' RACE reads. Listed are just over 300,000 distinct CDR3 sequences; approximately 5.4% falls within the top ten. Per donor, 2.5 ml of blood was collected and frozen. Study conclusions and caveats: IBD patients share fewer clonotypes with other people than healthy twins do, especially with disease activity. Neither one strong signal nor one clonotype associated with IBD was supported.

As for this clonotype: Its antigen remains unidentified.

The TCR sequence derives from a human donor with ulcerative colitis or Crohn's disease, or a healthy co-twin of an affected twin (not recorded which). The chain links TRBV6-6 to TRBJ2-7; TCRdb picks TRBD1, but there is no DNA to check that call. The sequencing input was blood. The CDR3 protein is CASVEPGGYEQYF.